A selection of T cell receptor beta chains follows, all from one sample in a study of T cell responses to AZD1222 COVID-19 vaccine. Profiled with immunoSEQ multiplex PCR; TCRdb holds only in-frame clones, not every one. The table shows more than 95,000 clones, with about 85% occurring only once. This specimen consisted of peripheral blood, obtained 28 days after the second AZD1222 dose. The source of these receptors is an adult who received the AZD1222 COVID-19 vaccine. Each CDR3 is given with its conserved first and last residue. Fields, in order: D gene, V gene, J gene, clone size, CDR3 protein, CDR3 DNA. The D gene is left open where the match is weak. Clone size appears in some rows only: once, few, many, or a class for an expanded clone.

d_gene: -; v_gene: TRBV6-1; j_gene: TRBJ1-1; abundance: once; CDR3aa: CASSEILGTEAFF; CDR3nt: TGTGCCAGCAGTGAAATTTTGGGGACTGAAGCTTTCTTT
d_gene: TRBD1; v_gene: TRBV7-9; j_gene: TRBJ2-7; abundance: -; CDR3aa: CASSPTGVYEQYF; CDR3nt: TGTGCCAGCAGCCCTACAGGGGTCTACGAGCAGTACTTC
d_gene: TRBD1; v_gene: TRBV2; j_gene: TRBJ1-4; abundance: -; CDR3aa: CASSDGQGVGKLFF; CDR3nt: TGTGCCAGCAGTGATGGGCAGGGGGTCGGAAAACTGTTTTTT
d_gene: TRBD1; v_gene: TRBV5-1; j_gene: TRBJ2-5; abundance: -; CDR3aa: CASSPGTGGYQETQYF; CDR3nt: TGCGCCAGCAGCCCCGGGACAGGGGGCTACCAAGAGACCCAGTACTTC
d_gene: -; v_gene: TRBV18; j_gene: TRBJ1-5; abundance: once; CDR3aa: CASSPPGAGNQPQHF; CDR3nt: TGTGCCAGCTCACCCCCCGGGGCGGGCAATCAGCCCCAGCATTTT
d_gene: TRBD2; v_gene: TRBV3-1/TRBV3-2; j_gene: TRBJ2-3; abundance: -; CDR3aa: CASSPLTSGGTDTQYF; CDR3nt: TGTGCCAGCAGCCCTCTGACTAGCGGGGGCACAGATACGCAGTATTTT
d_gene: -; v_gene: TRBV12-3/TRBV12-4; j_gene: TRBJ1-2; abundance: -; CDR3aa: CASTPVRASGYTF; CDR3nt: TGTGCCAGCACCCCTGTGCGGGCAAGCGGCTACACCTTC
d_gene: -; v_gene: TRBV4-2; j_gene: TRBJ2-6; abundance: -; CDR3aa: CASSQGTGSGANVLTF; CDR3nt: TGTGCCAGCAGCCAAGGAACAGGGAGTGGGGCCAACGTCCTGACTTTC
d_gene: -; v_gene: TRBV18; j_gene: TRBJ1-3; abundance: -; CDR3aa: CASSPRPGTRASSGNTIYF; CDR3nt: TGTGCCAGCTCACCACGGCCCGGGACCAGAGCATCCTCTGGAAACACCATATATTTT
d_gene: -; v_gene: TRBV10-3; j_gene: TRBJ1-2; abundance: -; CDR3aa: CAISNEKGYGYTF; CDR3nt: TGTGCCATCAGTAATGAGAAGGGTTATGGCTACACCTTC